The TCR beta chain described here comes from a study of identical twins. Study-wide findings and caveats: Some out-of-frame alpha sequences were shared by twins, and these showed excess low generation probability. The study found weaker excess twin sharing in beta out-of-frame sequences.

This clonotype was counted ten times or more. Its antigen is as yet unknown. A template switching step contributed a universal primer site, while unique molecular identifiers were present in the cDNA. TCRdb re-called the 5' RACE reads through MiXCR, storing one row per CDR3 protein. Seen here are under 300,000 distinct CDR3 sequences, 9.5% to 15% observed once, and the top ten hold approximately 4%. The CDR3 has 14 residues. Trimming shortened V by 5 bases and J by 5 bases, and 13 bases separated the two germline ends. The germline V gene has CDR1 SEHNR and CDR2 FQNEAQ (reference sequence). The same specimen was also included in a second study, on yellow fever vaccine responses in identical twins.

This TCR derives from a woman aged 18-29 years in good health. The gene calls are TRBV7-9 and TRBJ2-1; weak D call: TRBD2 (6 bases). The sequencing input was memory (CD45RO+) T cells sorted from blood. The CDR3: CASSPRDSNNEQFF. CDR3 sequence (DNA): TGTGCCAGCAGCCCCCGGGACTCGAACAATGAGCAGTTCTTC.